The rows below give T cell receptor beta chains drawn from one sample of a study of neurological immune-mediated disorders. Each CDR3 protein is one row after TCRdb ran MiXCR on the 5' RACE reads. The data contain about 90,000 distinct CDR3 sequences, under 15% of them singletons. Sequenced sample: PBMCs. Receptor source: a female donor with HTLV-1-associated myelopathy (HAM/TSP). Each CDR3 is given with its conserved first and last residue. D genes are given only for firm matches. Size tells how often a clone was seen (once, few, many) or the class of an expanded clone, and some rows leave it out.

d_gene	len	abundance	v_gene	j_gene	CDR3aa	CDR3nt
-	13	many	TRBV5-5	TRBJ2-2	CASSFGLFRELFF	TGTGCCAGCAGCTTCGGATTATTCAGGGAGCTGTTTTTT
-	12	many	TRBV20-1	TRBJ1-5	CSAAAGNQPQHF	TGCAGTGCTGCGGCCGGGAATCAGCCCCAGCATTTT
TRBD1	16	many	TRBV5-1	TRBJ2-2	CASSSGTGGRVGELFF	TGCGCCAGCAGCTCCGGGACAGGGGGCCGAGTAGGGGAGCTGTTTTTT
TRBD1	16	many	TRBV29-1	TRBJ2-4	CSVEDQRDRGNHIQYF	TGCAGCGTTGAAGATCAGAGGGACAGGGGCAATCACATTCAGTACTTC
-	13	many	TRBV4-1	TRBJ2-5	CASSQVGVETQYF	TGCGCCAGCAGCCAAGTGGGGGTAGAGACCCAGTACTTC
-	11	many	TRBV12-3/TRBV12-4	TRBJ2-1	CASSPGQEQFF	TGTGCCAGCTCCCCGGGACAAGAGCAGTTCTTC
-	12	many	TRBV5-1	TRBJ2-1	CASSLTNNEQFF	TGCGCCAGCAGCTTGACTAACAATGAGCAGTTCTTC
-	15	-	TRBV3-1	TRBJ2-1	CASKGGGGSYNEQFF	TGTGCCAGCAAGGGGGGCGGCGGCTCCTACAATGAGCAGTTCTTC
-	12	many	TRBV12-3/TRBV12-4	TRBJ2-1	CASGWGSHEQFF	TGTGCCAGCGGGTGGGGCAGCCATGAGCAGTTCTTC
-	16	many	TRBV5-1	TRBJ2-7	CASSLGTVQVLYEQYF	TGCGCCAGCAGCTTGGGGACAGTCCAGGTCCTCTACGAGCAGTACTTC
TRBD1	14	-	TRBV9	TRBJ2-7	CASSFSAGGGEQYF	TGTGCCAGCAGCTTTTCCGCAGGGGGCGGTGAGCAGTACTTC
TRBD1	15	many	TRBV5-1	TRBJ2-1	CASYPGQSSYNEQFF	TGCGCCAGCTACCCGGGACAGAGCTCCTACAATGAGCAGTTCTTC
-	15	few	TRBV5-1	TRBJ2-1	CASSAQESSYNEQFF	TGCGCCAGCAGCGCACAGGAGAGCTCCTACAATGAGCAGTTCTTC
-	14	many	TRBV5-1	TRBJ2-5	CASSYLPGRETQYF	TGCGCCAGCAGCTACCTGCCCGGCCGGGAGACCCAGTACTTC
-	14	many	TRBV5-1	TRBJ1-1	CASSLEGVNTEAFF	TGCGCCAGCAGCTTGGAGGGGGTGAACACTGAAGCTTTCTTT
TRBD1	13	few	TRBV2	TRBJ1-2	CASSVGQGDGYTF	TGTGCCAGCAGTGTTGGACAGGGGGATGGCTACACCTTC
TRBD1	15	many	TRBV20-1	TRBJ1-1	CSASNRQGFSGEAFF	TGCAGTGCTAGTAATAGACAGGGGTTCAGCGGTGAAGCTTTCTTT
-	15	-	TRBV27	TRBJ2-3	CASSLSSWVTDTQYF	TGTGCCAGCAGTTTATCATCCTGGGTCACAGATACGCAGTATTTT
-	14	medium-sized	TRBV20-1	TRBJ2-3	CSAREGASTDTQYF	TGCAGTGCTAGAGAGGGGGCCAGCACAGATACGCAGTATTTT
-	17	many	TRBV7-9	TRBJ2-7	CASSSRSLRDPGYEQYF	TGTGCCAGCAGCTCCCGATCCTTAAGGGACCCAGGCTACGAGCAGTACTTC
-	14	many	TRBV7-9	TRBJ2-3	CASSLETKSDTQYF	TGTGCCAGCAGCTTGGAAACGAAATCAGATACGCAGTATTTT
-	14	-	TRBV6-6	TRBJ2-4	CATRTDLAKNIQYF	TGTGCCACCAGGACAGACTTAGCCAAAAACATTCAGTACTTC
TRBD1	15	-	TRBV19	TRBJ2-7	CASSSGTGGQYEQYF	TGTGCCAGTAGTAGCGGGACAGGGGGCCAGTACGAGCAGTACTTC
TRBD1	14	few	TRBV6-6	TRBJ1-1	CASRTGTGNTEAFF	TGTGCCAGCAGGACGGGGACAGGGAACACTGAAGCTTTCTTT
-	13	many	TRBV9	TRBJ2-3	CASSQAVTDTQYF	TGTGCCAGTAGTCAAGCCGTCACAGATACGCAGTATTTT
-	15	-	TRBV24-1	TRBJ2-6	CVSSVAGIGANVLTF	TGTGTCTCCAGTGTGGCAGGGATTGGGGCCAACGTCCTGACTTTC
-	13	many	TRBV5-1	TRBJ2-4	CASSFFIGNIQYF	TGCGCCAGCAGCTTTTTTATCGGAAACATTCAGTACTTC
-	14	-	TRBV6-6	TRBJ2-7	CASRGPVISYEQYF	TGTGCCAGCAGGGGCCCGGTGATCTCCTACGAGCAGTACTTC
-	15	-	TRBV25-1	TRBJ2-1	CASSEGGDSYNEQFF	TGTGCCAGCAGTGAAGGAGGTGACTCCTACAATGAGCAGTTCTTC
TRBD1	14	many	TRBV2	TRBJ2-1	CASGGQGIDNEQFF	TGTGCCAGCGGGGGACAGGGGATCGACAATGAGCAGTTCTTC
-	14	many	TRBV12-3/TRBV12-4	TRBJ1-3	CASSLGISGNTIYF	TGTGCCAGCAGTTTAGGCATCTCTGGAAACACCATATATTTT
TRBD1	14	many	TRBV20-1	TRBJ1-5	CSASRTGGSQPQHF	TGCAGTGCTAGTAGGACAGGGGGCAGTCAGCCCCAGCATTTT
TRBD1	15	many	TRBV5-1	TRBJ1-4	CASSFGSTGIEKLFF	TGCGCCAGCAGCTTTGGGTCGACAGGGATTGAAAAACTGTTTTTT
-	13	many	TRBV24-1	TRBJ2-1	CAISRADSNEQFF	TGTGCCATCTCCCGGGCCGATTCCAATGAGCAGTTCTTC
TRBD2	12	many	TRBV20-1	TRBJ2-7	CSASRLAGAGYF	TGCAGTGCTAGTCGGCTAGCGGGGGCAGGGTACTTC
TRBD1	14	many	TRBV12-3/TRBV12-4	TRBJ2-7	CASSFSGTGGEQYF	TGTGCCAGCAGTTTTAGCGGGACAGGGGGCGAGCAGTACTTC
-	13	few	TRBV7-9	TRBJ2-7	CASSPDRSREQYF	TGTGCCAGCAGCCCCGACAGGTCCAGGGAGCAGTACTTC
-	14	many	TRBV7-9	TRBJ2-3	CASSLGTTTDTQYF	TGTGCCAGCAGCTTAGGGACAACCACAGATACGCAGTATTTT
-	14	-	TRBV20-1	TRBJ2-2	CSASQQGSAGELFF	TGCAGTGCTAGTCAGCAGGGATCTGCCGGGGAGCTGTTTTTT
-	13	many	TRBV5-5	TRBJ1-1	CASRRGVNTEAFF	TGTGCCAGCAGGAGGGGGGTGAACACTGAAGCTTTCTTT
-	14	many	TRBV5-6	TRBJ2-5	CASSRGGQQETQYF	TGTGCCAGCAGCCGAGGCGGACAGCAAGAGACCCAGTACTTC
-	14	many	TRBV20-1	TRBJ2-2	CSAKRSANTGELFF	TGCAGTGCTAAGCGCAGCGCGAACACCGGGGAGCTGTTTTTT
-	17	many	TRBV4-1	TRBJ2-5	CASSQEPAGRGEETQYF	TGCGCCAGCAGCCAAGAGCCCGCGGGGCGGGGCGAAGAGACCCAGTACTTC
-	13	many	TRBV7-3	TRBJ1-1	CASSPGIYTEAFF	TGTGCCAGCAGCCCAGGGATCTACACTGAAGCTTTCTTT
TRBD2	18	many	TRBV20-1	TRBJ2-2	CSAKRGLAGGQNTGELFF	TGCAGTGCCAAGAGGGGGCTAGCGGGGGGACAGAACACCGGGGAGCTGTTTTTT
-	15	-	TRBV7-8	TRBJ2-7	CASSLKTGSSYEQYF	TGTGCCAGCAGCTTAAAAACAGGTAGCTCCTACGAGCAGTACTTC
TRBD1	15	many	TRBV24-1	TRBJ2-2	CATSDLRQGDGELFF	TGTGCCACCAGTGATTTGCGACAGGGGGACGGGGAGCTGTTTTTT
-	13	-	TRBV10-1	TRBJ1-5	CASSESTGQPQHF	TGCGCCAGCAGTGAGTCAACGGGTCAGCCCCAGCATTTT
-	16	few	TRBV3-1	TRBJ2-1	CASSQGRRQTRNEQFF	TGTGCCAGCAGCCAAGGCAGGAGACAGACCCGCAATGAGCAGTTCTTC
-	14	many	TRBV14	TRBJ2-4	CASSPLLAVNIQYF	TGTGCCAGCAGCCCCTTACTCGCGGTTAACATTCAGTACTTC
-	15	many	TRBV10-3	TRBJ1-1	CAISLQMAGNAEAFF	TGTGCCATCAGTCTCCAAATGGCAGGGAACGCTGAAGCTTTCTTT
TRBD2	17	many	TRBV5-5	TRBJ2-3	CASSSRGSGGGTDTQYF	TGTGCCAGCAGCTCCCGTGGTAGCGGGGGTGGAACAGATACGCAGTATTTT
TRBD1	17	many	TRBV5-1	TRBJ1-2	CASSHGPTGSYAYGYTF	TGCGCCAGCAGCCACGGACCGACAGGGAGTTATGCGTATGGCTACACCTTC
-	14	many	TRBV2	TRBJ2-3	CAGKAGGGADTQYF	TGTGCCGGCAAAGCCGGTGGGGGTGCAGATACGCAGTATTTT
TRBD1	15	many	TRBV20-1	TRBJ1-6	CSAPRDRTDNSPLHF	TGCAGTGCGCCCCGGGACAGGACAGATAATTCACCCCTCCACTTT
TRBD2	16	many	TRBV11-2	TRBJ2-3	CASSLLAGEIGDTQYF	TGTGCCAGCAGCTTACTGGCGGGGGAAATTGGAGATACGCAGTATTTT